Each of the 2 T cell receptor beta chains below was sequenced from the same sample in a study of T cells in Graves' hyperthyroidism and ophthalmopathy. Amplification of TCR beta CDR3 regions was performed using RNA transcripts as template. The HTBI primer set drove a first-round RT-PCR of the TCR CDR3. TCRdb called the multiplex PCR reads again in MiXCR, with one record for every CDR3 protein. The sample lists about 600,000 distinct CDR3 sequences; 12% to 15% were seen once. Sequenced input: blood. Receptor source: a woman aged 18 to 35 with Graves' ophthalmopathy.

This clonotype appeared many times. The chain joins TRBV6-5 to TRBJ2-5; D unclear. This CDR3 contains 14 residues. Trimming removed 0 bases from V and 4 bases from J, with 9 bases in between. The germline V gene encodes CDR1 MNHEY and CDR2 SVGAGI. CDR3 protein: CASSYSVSRETQYF. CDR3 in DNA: TGTGCCAGCAGTTACTCGGTCAGCCGAGAGACCCAGTACTTC.

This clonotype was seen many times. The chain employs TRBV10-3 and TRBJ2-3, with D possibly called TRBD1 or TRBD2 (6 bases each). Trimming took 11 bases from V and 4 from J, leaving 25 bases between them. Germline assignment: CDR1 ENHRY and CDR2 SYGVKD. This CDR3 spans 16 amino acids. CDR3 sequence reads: CASNPRVGGGADTQYF. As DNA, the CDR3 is TGTGCCTCCAACCCCAGGGTAGGGGGAGGCGCAGATACGCAGTATTTT.